This TCR beta chain was captured by sequencing in a study of T-cell reconstitution after alpha-beta-depleted transplantation in children. CDR1 SGHAT and CDR2 FQNNGV come from the germline V gene. CDR3 length equals 16 residues. Trimming removed 1 base at V and 7 bases at J, with 16 bases between. A TCRbeta library incorporating unique molecular identifiers was prepared. A single record per CDR3 protein comes from TCRdb applying MiXCR to the PCR reads. The sample consists of 250,000 or so distinct CDR3 sequences, about 24% of them appearing once. This specimen consisted of PBMCs, mostly from graft donor cells, obtained 360 days after TCRalphabeta/CD19-depleted stem cell transplant. The V gene is TRBV11-2, the J gene TRBJ1-4; D gene unclear. The clonotype comes from a female patient aged 2-10 years who had a stem cell transplant for congenital amegakaryocytic thrombocytopenia, so the T cells may come from the graft donor. For the CDR3, the DNA is TGTGCCAGCAGCTTAGGAATCGACCGGCCTACTGAAAAACTGTTTTTT. Its translation is CASSLGIDRPTEKLFF.